Detailed here is one TCR beta chain. The target antigen is unknown. The data originate from a study of early T cells in non-severe SARS-CoV-2 infection. Study-wide background: The chains were unpaired, and the sequenced material was bulk RNA from unsorted whole blood. Study findings and constraints: VDJdb-based matching was biased toward anti-spike CD8 responses and missed private and CD4 specificities.

CDR3 length: 16 amino acids. The V gene's germline CDR1 is SGDLS and CDR2 YYNGEE. The ends lost 7 bases at V and 3 bases at J; junction bases unmatched: 12. Individual cDNA molecules were tagged with unique molecular identifiers, the study reported. Using its own MiXCR run on the 5' RACE reads, TCRdb lists one record per CDR3 protein. The sample carries roughly 17,000 distinct CDR3 sequences, roughly 5% recorded once. The receptor was derived from an adult who was a healthcare worker with PCR-confirmed SARS-CoV-2 infection or an uninfected control (not recorded which). The material sequenced was whole blood. The gene calls are TRBV9 and TRBJ2-4, with 8 positions matching TRBD1. Written as DNA, the CDR3 is TGTGCCAGCGGCCAGGGGGCCCCCACTAACAAAAACATTCAGTACTTC. Translation gives CASGQGAPTNKNIQYF.